This T cell receptor beta chain was identified during a study of response to subunit inactivated influenza vaccine. As to this clonotype: The antigen is unknown.

Study-wide results and limits: Every seasonal influenza vaccination brings in few new T cells, the authors suggested.

TCRdb used MiXCR to reprocess the RT-PCR reads, holding one entry per CDR3 protein. Among 400,000 to 550,000 distinct CDR3 sequences listed, roughly 27% were seen once. The CDR3 is 13 amino acids. The ends lost 0 bases at V and 11 bases at J; junction bases unmatched: 0. Germline V gene data show CDR1 as SQVTM and CDR2 as ANQGSEA. This receptor was identified in a man aged 50-59 years who received an inactivated influenza vaccine. The chain links TRBV29-1 to TRBJ1-6; 11 bases line up with TRBD1. The input for sequencing was CD4+ T cells sorted from PBMCs, taken about 5 days after vaccination. CDR3 loop: CSVEEGQGAPLHF. The CDR3 nucleotides read TGCAGCGTTGAAGAGGGACAGGGGGCACCCCTCCACTTT.